This record covers a single T cell receptor (beta chain). This entry is derived from a study of blood T cell repertoires in COVID-19. Across the study: Acute-phase and convalescent COVID-19 samples originated in the United States, Italy and Spain.

Participants spanned ages about 18 to 89 years and resided in roughly 22 US areas. Allocation to cohorts depended on clinical history reported by the participants. Profiled with immunoSEQ multiplex PCR; TCRdb holds only in-frame clones, not every one. The sample has over 250,000 clones, 70% to 90% seen once. This CDR3 contains 17 residues. V was pared by 1 base and J by 4 bases, with 10 bases of the junction left unmatched. Germline values: CDR1 MGHRA, CDR2 YSYEKL. Sequences were obtained from PBMCs or T cells enriched from blood (not recorded which). J is TRBJ2-1 and V is TRBV4-1, with 7 bases fitting TRBD2. This receptor was taken from a woman aged 25 to 45 who had recovered from COVID-19. CDR3 sequence (DNA): TGCGCCAGCAGCCAAGGTCATCCCAGCGGGGCTTACAATGAGCAGTTCTTC. Residues: CASSQGHPSGAYNEQFF.